Presented here are 25 T cell receptor beta chains from one specimen sequenced in a study of CD8 T cells in ankylosing spondylitis (dated by TCRdb to between 2016 and 2019). The library was produced with 5' RACE. TCRdb shows the sequencer as Illumina HiSeq 2500. The raw public reads went through TCRdb reprocessing: fastp at Q25, MiXCR clone calling, in-frame beta chains kept. For every CDR3 protein sequence, its rows merge into one entry that carries the most common genes and DNA. The sample data list 100,000 or so distinct CDR3 sequences, and less than 25% of these were observed just once. Roughly an eighth of the sample belongs to the ten largest clones. Sequencing was done on a sample of synovial fluid, either unsorted or a sorted T cell fraction (not recorded which). These receptors all stem from a male donor with ankylosing spondylitis.

For the CDR3, the DNA is TGTGCCATCAACCCAATTTACTACGAGCAGTACTTC. Translated: CAINPIYYEQYF. The chain joins TRBV10-3 to TRBJ2-7, with D unclear. Germline lookup yields CDR1 ENHRY and CDR2 SYGVKD. Trimming removed 7 bases from V and 3 bases from J, with 10 bases in between. This CDR3 spans 12 amino acids.

The chain uses TRBV6-2 or TRBV6-3 and TRBJ2-6; D call uncertain. Trimming stripped 1 base from V and 1 base from J, with 2 bases between. The CDR3 is 14 residues long. Germline V gene data show CDR1 as MNHEY and CDR2 as SVGEGT. As DNA, the CDR3 is TGTGCCAGCAGTTACTTATCTGGGGCCAACGTCCTGACTTTC. Protein product: CASSYLSGANVLTF.

In this sample, this clonotype turned up many times. This rearrangement joins TRBV29-1 to TRBJ2-1; no reliable D call. V lost 0 bases, J lost 5 bases, and 8 bases lay in between. The CDR3 spans 13 residues. Germline V gene data show CDR1 as SQVTM and CDR2 as ANQGSEA. The CDR3 DNA is TGCAGCGTTGAAGAAGTCAGAAACAATGAGCAGTTCTTC. Residues: CSVEEVRNNEQFF.

This clonotype was recorded a few times. V and J are TRBV20-1 and TRBJ2-5; D may be TRBD1 or TRBD2 (5 bases each). Trimming removed 5 bases from V and 5 bases from J, with 15 bases in between. The V gene's germline CDR1 is DFQATT and CDR2 SNEGSKA (reference sequence). This CDR3 has 13 residues. For the CDR3, the DNA is TGCAGTGCTTGGCCGGGACCTAGGGAGACCCAGTACTTC. It specifies CSAWPGPRETQYF.

The J gene is TRBJ2-2, the V gene TRBV29-1; D might be TRBD1 (5 bases). Trimming removed 4 bases from V and 1 base from J, with 7 bases in between. The CDR3 totals 13 residues. CDR1 SQVTM and CDR2 ANQGSEA come from the germline V gene. The CDR3 sequence is CSVGQMNTGELFF. Written as DNA, the CDR3 is TGCAGCGTTGGACAGATGAACACCGGGGAGCTGTTTTTT.

This sequence joins TRBV12-3 or TRBV12-4 and TRBJ2-1; 9 nucleotides align to TRBD2. J was trimmed by 7 bases and V by 3 bases; bases with no gene match: 10. The CDR3 has 16 residues. The CDR3 here is CASSFSSSGSRNEQFF. The CDR3 bases are TGTGCCAGCAGTTTTAGTAGTAGCGGGAGTAGAAATGAGCAGTTCTTC.

The V gene is TRBV5-1, the J gene TRBJ2-1; D unresolved. Trimming took off 4 bases at V and 8 bases at J, with 13 bases between the two ends. The CDR3 consists of 13 residues. Germline V lookup: CDR1 SGHRS, CDR2 YFSETQ. The CDR3 region has the DNA TGCGCCAGCAGCATGCAGGTAGACGATGAGCAGTTCTTC. Translated, it gives CASSMQVDDEQFF.

The chain links TRBV24-1 to TRBJ2-5; D remains unclear. The CDR3 is 14 residues long. Trimming took 1 base from V and 0 from J, leaving 5 bases between them. Germline CDR1 is KGHDR and CDR2 is SFDVKD. The CDR3 DNA follows: TGTGCCACCAGTGATTTCCCCAACCAAGAGACCCAGTACTTC. Amino acids: CATSDFPNQETQYF.

The genes are TRBV11-2 and TRBJ2-1, with TRBD2 matching over 11 bases. J gave up 1 base and V 3 bases, and 5 bases lay outside the gene matches. The length of the CDR3 is 17 residues. Germline CDR1 and CDR2: SGHAT and FQNNGV. The CDR3: CASSFTLAGGSYNEQFF. As DNA, the CDR3 is TGTGCCAGCAGCTTCACCTTAGCGGGAGGGTCCTACAATGAGCAGTTCTTC.

This rearrangement joins TRBV29-1 to TRBJ1-1, with a possible D match to TRBD1 (5 bases). The V and J ends lost 4 bases and 5 bases respectively, with 20 bases between them. Germline assignment: CDR1 SQVTM and CDR2 ANQGSEA. The CDR3 sequence is 15 residues long. The CDR3 here is CSVVESARGGTEAFF. The DNA of the CDR3 is TGCAGCGTTGTAGAATCGGCCCGGGGGGGTACTGAAGCTTTCTTT.

V is TRBV27 and J is TRBJ1-1, with TRBD1 matching 9 bases. The CDR3 spans 14 residues. The junction had 4 bases not matched to a gene; V was cut back by 7 bases and J by 1 base. CDR1 is MNHEY and CDR2 is SMNVEV in the germline V gene (reference sequence). DNA of the CDR3: TGTGCCAGCAACCCACAGGGGGCGAACACTGAAGCTTTCTTT. Its translation is CASNPQGANTEAFF.

The table lists this clonotype with a few counts. The gene calls are TRBV28 and TRBJ2-7; a weak D match, TRBD2 (5 bases). Germline V gene sequence: CDR1 MDHEN, CDR2 SYDVKM. With 6 bases removed from V and 5 bases from J, the gap between germline ends came to 11 bases. The CDR3 is made up of 12 amino acids. CDR3 protein: CASSNRDHEQYV. In nucleotides, the CDR3 is TGTGCCAGCAGCAACCGGGATCACGAGCAGTACGTC.

The chain joins TRBV30 to TRBJ2-1; 11 bases map to TRBD2. From germline, CDR1 is GTSNPN and CDR2 SVGIG (reference sequence). J lost 6 bases, V lost 3 bases, and 7 bases had no gene match. This CDR3 is built from 15 residues. CDR3 sequence: CAWSARGLAVNEQFF. In DNA form, the CDR3 reads TGTGCCTGGAGCGCCCGGGGACTAGCGGTCAATGAGCAGTTCTTC.

This clonotype was counted ten times or more. The chain recombines TRBV7-9 with TRBJ1-4; 8 bases are a match to TRBD1. The CDR3 loop spans 14 amino acids. Germline loops: CDR1 SEHNR, CDR2 FQNEAQ (reference sequence). V trimming: 4 bases; J trimming: 5 bases; junction bases outside the gene matches: 3. The CDR3 sequence: CASSSDRANEKLFF. CDR3 sequence (DNA): TGTGCCAGCAGCTCGGACAGGGCGAATGAAAAACTGTTTTTT.

This clonotype was seen only a few times. This rearrangement joins TRBV5-1 to TRBJ1-1; D gene uncertain. The CDR3 length is 14 residues. Trimming cost V 1 base and J 1 base, with 8 bases left between them. The germline V gene has CDR1 SGHRS and CDR2 YFSETQ. DNA of the CDR3: TGCGCCAGCAGCTTGTCAGCAGGGAACACTGAAGCTTTCTTT. Translation gives CASSLSAGNTEAFF.

A few counts support this clonotype. The chain has TRBV2 and TRBJ1-6; D is unclear. CDR1 is SNHLY and CDR2 is FYNNEI in the germline V gene. V lost 6 bases and J lost 6, with 9 bases in between. This CDR3 is built from 13 residues. CDR3 sequence: CASRLESNSPLHF. The CDR3 DNA reads as TGTGCCAGCAGGCTGGAGAGTAATTCACCCCTCCACTTT.

This clonotype was counted once. An end of the junction differs from the germline gene, which may be a read error. The V call is TRBV7-9, the J call TRBJ2-5; D is possibly TRBD1 (6 bases). The CDR3 extends over 13 amino acids. CDR1 and CDR2 (germline): SEHNR, FQNEAQ (reference sequence). CDR3 loop: CSSSLAGDETQYF. The DNA for the CDR3 is TGTTCCAGCAGCTTAGCAGGGGACGAGACCCAGTACTTC.

This clonotype was counted at least ten times. The J gene is TRBJ2-7, the V gene TRBV5-6; 7 bases match TRBD2. Germline V CDR1 and CDR2: SGHDT, YYEEEE. Unmatched junction bases numbered 12, after V lost 7 bases and J lost 8 bases. This CDR3 is 13 amino acids long. The CDR3 DNA is TGTGCCAGCCGTGGGGGAGGGACGCCTAAGCAGTACTTC. It codes for CASRGGGTPKQYF. Looking up the rest from reference TRBV5-6 and TRBJ2-7 gives the full variable domain: DAGVTQSPTHLIKTRGQQVTLRCSPKSGHDTVSWYQQALGQGPQFIFQYYEEEERQRGNFPDRFSGHQFPNYSSELNVNALLLGDSALYLCASRGGGTPKQYFGPGTRLTVT.

The CDR3 nucleotides are TGTGCCTGGAAAACAGGGTGGGGCACTGAAGCTTTCTTT. This gives the protein CAWKTGWGTEAFF. The chain employs TRBV30 and TRBJ1-1, with D possibly matching TRBD1 (6 bases). The germline V and J ends were trimmed by 4 bases and 4 bases, with 13 bases remaining between them. There are 13 residues in the CDR3. Germline CDR1 GTSNPN, CDR2 SVGIG (reference sequence).

This clonotype was counted at least ten times. This chain uses TRBV10-3 with TRBJ2-7; possibly TRBD1 for D (6 bases). Germline values: CDR1 ENHRY, CDR2 SYGVKD. V gave up 10 bases and J gave up 4 bases, with 20 bases separating them. This CDR3 spans 14 amino acids. The CDR3 DNA is TGTGCCACCGGCCCAGGGACACCAATTTACGAGCAGTACTTC. Its translation is CATGPGTPIYEQYF.

The V call is TRBV2, the J call TRBJ2-5, with D hard to call. In germline, CDR1 is SNHLY, CDR2 FYNNEI. This CDR3 is built from 12 residues. Trimming cost V 0 bases and J 5 bases, with 4 bases left between them. The CDR3 bases are TGTGCCAGCAGTGAAGCTGACGAGACCCAGTACTTC. This sequence encodes CASSEADETQYF.

Concerning this clonotype itself: This CDR3 fails to terminate in the conserved phenylalanine or tryptophan, so it likely reflects a read error. This chain links TRBV5-1 with TRBJ2-2; D perhaps matches TRBD1 (6 bases). V was cut by 4 bases and J by 4 bases, with 17 bases left in between. This CDR3 comprises 16 residues. The germline V gene has CDR1 SGHRS and CDR2 YFSETQ. In nucleotides, the CDR3 is TGCGCCAGCAGCCGCTCAACCACAGGGCCCACCGGGGAGCTGTTTCTT. Its translation: CASSRSTTGPTGELFL.

This clonotype was recorded once. The chain employs TRBV12-3 or TRBV12-4 and TRBJ2-1, with D possibly being TRBD2 (5 bases). V lost 4 bases and J 7 bases, leaving 20 bases between the germline ends. This CDR3 contains 16 residues. This CDR3 is CASSSRGGGTRNEQFF. The CDR3, as DNA: TGTGCCAGCAGTTCCCGTGGTGGAGGAACTCGTAATGAGCAGTTCTTC.

The V gene is TRBV12-3 or TRBV12-4, the J gene TRBJ1-1, with D uncertain. The CDR3 has 11 residues. V was cut by 2 bases and J by 11 bases, with 9 bases left in between. CDR3 amino acids: CASSLKIRAFF. In nucleotides, the CDR3 is TGTGCCAGCAGTTTAAAGATAAGGGCTTTCTTT.

This clonotype has at least ten counts. The genes are TRBV19 and TRBJ2-2; a possible D gene is TRBD1 (6 bases). Germline CDR1 is LNHDA and CDR2 is SQIVND (reference sequence). This CDR3 region has 14 residues. Trimming removed 5 bases at V and 6 bases at J, with 13 bases between. The CDR3 loop reads CASSLVQGAGELFF. CDR3 nucleotide sequence: TGTGCCAGTAGTCTCGTACAGGGAGCCGGGGAGCTGTTTTTT.